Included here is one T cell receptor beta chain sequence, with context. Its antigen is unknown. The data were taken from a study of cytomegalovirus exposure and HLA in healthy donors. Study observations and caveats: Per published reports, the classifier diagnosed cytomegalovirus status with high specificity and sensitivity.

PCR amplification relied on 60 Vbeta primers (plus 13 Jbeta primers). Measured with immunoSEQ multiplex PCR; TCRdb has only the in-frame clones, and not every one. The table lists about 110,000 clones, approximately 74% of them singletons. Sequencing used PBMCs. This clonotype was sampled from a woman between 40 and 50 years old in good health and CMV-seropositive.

CDR3 coding DNA: TGCGCCAGCAGCGTAACAGGGCGGCGGAGCTATGGCTACACCTTC. Translating it yields CASSVTGRRSYGYTF. The chain joins TRBV5-1 to TRBJ1-2; D is possibly TRBD1 (6 bases). This CDR3 is built from 15 residues. V was clipped by 4 bases and J by 4 bases, with 17 bases between them. Germline V gene sequence: CDR1 SGHRS, CDR2 YFSETQ.